Listed below are T cell receptor beta chains from one sample, sequenced in a study of OX40 agonist ivuxolimab in advanced cancers. Assay: immunoSEQ multiplex PCR; the TCRdb copy retains only in-frame clones and omits some. The table records around 34,000 clones, under 85% of them present only once. The sample consisted of CD4+ or CD8+ T cells sorted from blood, taken in a trial of the OX40 agonist ivuxolimab. These receptors were obtained from an adult with an advanced solid tumor such as melanoma, head and neck, liver or kidney cancer. Both conserved end residues are part of each CDR3. D genes are given only for firm matches. Size is stated for part of the rows, as once, few or many counts, or as a class when the clone is expanded.

>few|TRBV19|NA|TRBJ1-5
TGTGCCAGTAGTATAGGGAAACAGGGACAGCCCCAGCATTTT
CASSIGKQGQPQHF
>NA|TRBV27|TRBD2|TRBJ2-3
TGTGCCAGCAGTTTATCAGCTAGCGGCACACCTAGCACAGATACGCAGTATTTT
CASSLSASGTPSTDTQYF
>NA|TRBV27|NA|TRBJ1-1
TGTGCCAGCCGTCGGGGGCCGGGCACTGAAGCTTTCTTT
CASRRGPGTEAFF
>once|TRBV4-2|TRBD1|TRBJ2-2
TGTGCCAGCAGCCAGGGGGACAGAACGAACACCGGGGAGCTGTTTTTT
CASSQGDRTNTGELFF
>NA|TRBV5-1|NA|TRBJ2-3
TGCGCCAGCCGGCGTCAGGTTGCTAGCACAGATACGCAGTATTTT
CASRRQVASTDTQYF
>NA|TRBV28|NA|TRBJ2-3
TGTGCCAGCAGTTTAGAGGGGGTGGATACGCAGTATTTT
CASSLEGVDTQYF
>NA|TRBV10-1|TRBD1|TRBJ1-5
TGCGCCAGCAGTGAGGCCAGGGGGCAGCCCCAGCATTTT
CASSEARGQPQHF
>NA|TRBV6-6|NA|TRBJ1-6
TGTGCCAGCAGTTACCCGGTTCAGGGTTCACCCCTCCACTTT
CASSYPVQGSPLHF
>NA|TRBV11-1|TRBD1|TRBJ2-2
TGTGCCAGCAGCCCCGGGACAGGGGGTACCGGGGAGCTGTTTTTT
CASSPGTGGTGELFF
>NA|TRBV2|NA|TRBJ1-4
TGTGCCAGCAGTGACCGGGACACATTTGAAAAACTGTTTTTT
CASSDRDTFEKLFF
>NA|TRBV7-8|TRBD2|TRBJ2-1
TGTGCCAGCAGAAAGCGGGAGGGAAGCGATGAGCAGTTCTTC
CASRKREGSDEQFF
>NA|TRBV21-1|NA|TRBJ2-7
TGTGCCAGCAGCAACGGACTAGCGGACCAAAAGTGCGAGCAGTACTTC
CASSNGLADQKCEQYF
>NA|TRBV9|NA|TRBJ2-1
TGTGCCAGCAGCCGTGAGGGGGGAGGAGGGTGGAATGAGCAGTTCTTC
CASSREGGGGWNEQFF
>NA|TRBV9|TRBD1|TRBJ2-3
TGTGCCAGCAGCGTAACCTCGGACAGGGGAGCAGATACGCAGTATTTT
CASSVTSDRGADTQYF
>NA|TRBV20-1|NA|TRBJ2-1
TGCAGTGCTCCAGCTCACAATGAGCAGTTCTTC
CSAPAHNEQFF
>NA|TRBV21-1|NA|TRBJ1-1
TGTGCCAGCATCGAGGACAGGGTGAACACTGAAGCTTTCTTT
CASIEDRVNTEAFF
>few|TRBV10-3|TRBD1|TRBJ1-2
TGTGCCATCAGTGATGGGACAGGGGTCTCGTCTGGCTACACCTTC
CAISDGTGVSSGYTF
>NA|TRBV5-1|NA|TRBJ2-7
TGCGCCAGCAGCTCCGGGACACTTCCCACCTACGAGCAGTACTTC
CASSSGTLPTYEQYF
>NA|TRBV7-9|TRBD1|TRBJ2-1
TGTGCCAGCAGCTTGGTAGGACAGGGACACAATGAGCAGTTCTTC
CASSLVGQGHNEQFF
>NA|TRBV10-1|TRBD1|TRBJ2-3
TGCGCCAGCAGTCCTACAGGGGGATCAGATACGCAGTATTTT
CASSPTGGSDTQYF
>NA|TRBV6-6|NA|TRBJ2-5
TGTGCCAGCAGGGCAGGACAAGAGACCCAGTACTTC
CASRAGQETQYF
>NA|TRBV19|NA|TRBJ1-2
TGTGCCAGTAGTACTAGAGTCTATGGCTACACCTTC
CASSTRVYGYTF
>NA|TRBV6-5|NA|TRBJ1-6
TGTGCCAGCAGTAAACAGGGTTCACCCCTCCACTTT
CASSKQGSPLHF
>once|TRBV19|TRBD2|TRBJ2-7
TGTGCCAGTAGTATCGGGGGGGCCCAGGGACAGCAGTACTTC
CASSIGGAQGQQYF
>NA|TRBV5-1|NA|TRBJ2-1
TGCGCCAGCACCCCGTACCAGGACGGTGAGCAGTTCTTC
CASTPYQDGEQFF
>NA|TRBV4-2|NA|TRBJ2-5
TGTGCCAGCAGCCAAGAGGGGCTATGGGCGGGGCCCCAACGTGGGACCCAGTACTTC
CASSQEGLWAGPQRGTQYF
>NA|TRBV7-2|NA|TRBJ2-3
TGTGCCAGCAGTTTTTCCGGGACTTTCGGCCCAGATACGCAGTATTTT
CASSFSGTFGPDTQYF
>NA|TRBV27|TRBD2|TRBJ2-1
TGTGCCAGCAGTTTTAGACTAGCGGGAGGAAATGAGCAGTTCTTC
CASSFRLAGGNEQFF
>NA|TRBV6-5|TRBD1|TRBJ2-7
TGTGCCAGCACCTCAAGGACAGGGGGCATGGACGAGCAGTACTTC
CASTSRTGGMDEQYF